These T cell receptor beta chains were read from a single sample in a study of cytomegalovirus exposure and HLA in healthy donors. TCRdb's table, derived via immunoSEQ multiplex PCR, lists solely in-frame clones and lacks some. The sample lists roughly 120,000 clones; approximately 72% were seen once. Sequencing was carried out using PBMCs. The receptors here all came from a woman aged 40 to 50 in good health and CMV-seropositive. The conserved cysteine and the conserved F or W are not part of the CDR3 here. Fields, in order: V gene, J gene, CDR3 protein.

>TRBV7-2|TRBJ1-1
ASSLGGLNTEAF
>TRBV29-1|TRBJ1-4
SVWDRGPYNEKLF
>TRBV9|TRBJ2-2
ASSVATSGGTGELF
>TRBV5-1|TRBJ2-5
ASSLGLSQETQY
>TRBV9|TRBJ2-3
ASSVVSGGTDTQY
>TRBV2|TRBJ2-7
ASSEQGINEQY
>TRBV6-5|TRBJ2-3
ASSYSGTRGDTQY
>TRBV5-4|TRBJ2-3
ASSVTVTSGVVDTQY
>TRBV7-8|TRBJ2-5
ASSSGGETQY
>TRBV7-9|TRBJ2-5
ASSYPGQQETQY
>TRBV5-8|TRBJ2-3
ASSLTGISTDTQY
>TRBV7-6|TRBJ2-5
ASSLSAGGLGETQY
>TRBV5-1|TRBJ1-1
ASSLEGAGPGTEAF
>TRBV7-2|TRBJ2-4
ASSLDRNIQY
>TRBV18|TRBJ1-2
ASSPAGGNYGYT
>TRBV6-6|TRBJ1-4
ASSRVEKLF
>TRBV5-1|TRBJ2-2
ASSLDRGIGGELF
>TRBV7-2|TRBJ1-4
ASSLATFLTAEKLF
>TRBV7-2|TRBJ2-3
ASSLELPDTQY
>TRBV9|TRBJ2-7
ASSVGAGEQY
>TRBV4-1|TRBJ2-7
ASSQAAGGTISYEQY
>TRBV9|TRBJ2-7
ASSGSGGAFYEQY
>TRBV19|TRBJ1-2
ASSTPTGDGYT
>TRBV4-3|TRBJ2-2
ASSQAGGQTGELF
>TRBV28|TRBJ2-3
ASSPSGGTLADTQY
>TRBV5-1|TRBJ2-7
ASSSRDSPYEQY
>TRBV10-3|TRBJ1-1
AIKAGVNTEAF
>TRBV7-2|TRBJ1-5
ASSLDFRVNQPQH
>TRBV7-6|TRBJ1-5
ASSLDGGGYQPQH
>TRBV5-6|TRBJ1-1
ASSRLSGTHLMNTEAF
>TRBV18|TRBJ2-3
ASSRGLEDTQY
>TRBV4-3|TRBJ2-3
ASSQDSSRADTQY
>TRBV2|TRBJ2-5
ASRGEETQY
>TRBV6-6|TRBJ1-4
ASTRSYNEKLF
>TRBV5-4|TRBJ1-3
ASSLGGTAAYSGNTIY
>TRBV6-5|TRBJ2-7
ASSLLRGDEQY
>TRBV5-1|TRBJ1-1
ASRFNPRVDTEAF
>TRBV6-1|TRBJ2-7
ASSGLAGGSYEQY
>TRBV11-1|TRBJ1-1
ASSFRQGDTEAF
>TRBV2|TRBJ1-2
ASSPRDRDELT
>TRBV29-1|TRBJ2-1
SVELLAGGLDEQF
>TRBV7-9|TRBJ2-5
ASSSDRFQETQY
>TRBV11-3|TRBJ2-1
ASSPQAGGHEQF
>TRBV9|TRBJ1-5
ASSSGSGGNQPQH
>TRBV11-2|TRBJ2-1
ASSLSRVQF
>TRBV9|TRBJ2-1
ASGTNSYNEQF
>TRBV2|TRBJ2-7
ASSGRLAGGYEQY
>TRBV5-1|TRBJ1-5
ASSLEWGGDQPQH
>TRBV5-1|TRBJ1-1
ASSARQGNTEAF
>TRBV5-6|TRBJ2-7
ASSATGSHEQY
>TRBV27|TRBJ1-5
ASSLETGSQPQH